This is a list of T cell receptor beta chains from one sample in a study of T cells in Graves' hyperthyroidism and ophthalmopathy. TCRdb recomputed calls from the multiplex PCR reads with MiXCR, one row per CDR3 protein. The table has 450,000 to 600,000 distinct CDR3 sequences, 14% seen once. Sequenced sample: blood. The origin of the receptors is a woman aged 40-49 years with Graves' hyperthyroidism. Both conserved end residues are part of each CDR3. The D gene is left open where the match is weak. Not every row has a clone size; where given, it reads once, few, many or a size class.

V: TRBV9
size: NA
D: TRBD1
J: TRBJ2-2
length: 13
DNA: TGTGCCAGCAGCGGAACAGGGGGCGGGGAGCTGTTTTTT
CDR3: CASSGTGGGELFF

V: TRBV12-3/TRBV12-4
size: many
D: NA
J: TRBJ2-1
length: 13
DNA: TGTGCCAGCAGTAGACCAGGGTTTAATGAGCAGTTCTTC
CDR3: CASSRPGFNEQFF

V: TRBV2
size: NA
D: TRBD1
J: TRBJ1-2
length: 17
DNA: TGTGCCAGCAGTGAAAACTCGGGACAGGGTGATTGGTATGGCTACACCTTC
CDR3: CASSENSGQGDWYGYTF

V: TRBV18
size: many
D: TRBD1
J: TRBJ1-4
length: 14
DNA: TGTGCCAGCTCACCTCCAGGGGGAAGTGAAAAACTGTTTTTT
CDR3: CASSPPGGSEKLFF

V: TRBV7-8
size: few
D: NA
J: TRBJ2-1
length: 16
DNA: TGTGCCAGCAGCTTAGGCCTTCCAGGAGACTACAATGAGCAGTTCTTC
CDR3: CASSLGLPGDYNEQFF

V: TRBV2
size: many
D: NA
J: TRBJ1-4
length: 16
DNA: TGTGCCAGCAGTTCCATCGCGACTGCAACTAATGAAAAACTGTTTTTT
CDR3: CASSSIATATNEKLFF

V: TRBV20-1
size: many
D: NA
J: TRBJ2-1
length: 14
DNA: TGCAGTGCCCGGGGACTCGCGAGTCCGAATGAGCAGTTCTTC
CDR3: CSARGLASPNEQFF

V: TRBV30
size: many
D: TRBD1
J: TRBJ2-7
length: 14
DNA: TGTGCCTGGAGTGTAAGGGACAGGTCCTACGAGCAGTACTTC
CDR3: CAWSVRDRSYEQYF

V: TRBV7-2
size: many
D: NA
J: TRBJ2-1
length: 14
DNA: TGTGCCAGCAGCTTGCTAGCGTCCTACAATGAGCAGTTCTTC
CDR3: CASSLLASYNEQFF

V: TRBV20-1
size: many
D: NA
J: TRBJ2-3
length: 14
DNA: TGCAGTGCTCCCGAGGAGTATAGCACAGATACGCAGTATTTT
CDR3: CSAPEEYSTDTQYF

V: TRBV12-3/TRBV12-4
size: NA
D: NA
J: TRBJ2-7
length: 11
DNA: TGTGCCAGCAGTGCGGACAGTAAGCAGTACTTC
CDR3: CASSADSKQYF

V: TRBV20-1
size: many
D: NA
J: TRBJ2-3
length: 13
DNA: TGCAGTGCTAAGGTCTCATTCACAGATACGCAGTATTTT
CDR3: CSAKVSFTDTQYF

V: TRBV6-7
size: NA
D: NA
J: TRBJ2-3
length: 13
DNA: TGTGCCAGCCTTAGCGCCGAAACAGATACGCAGTATTTT
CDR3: CASLSAETDTQYF

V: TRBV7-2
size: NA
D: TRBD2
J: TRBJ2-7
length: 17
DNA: TGTGCCAGCAGCTTAGCGGTAGCGGGAGGGAGCTCCTACGAACAGTACTTC
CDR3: CASSLAVAGGSSYEQYF

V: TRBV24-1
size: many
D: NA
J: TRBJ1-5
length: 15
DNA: TGTGCCACCAGTGACCGACAGAATCCAGGGGAGCCCCAGCATTTT
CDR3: CATSDRQNPGEPQHF